Listed below are T cell receptor beta chains from one sample, sequenced in a study of regulatory dendritic cells for organ transplantation. The table came from immunoSEQ multiplex PCR; TCRdb's copy has only in-frame clones and leaves some out. The table shows 30,000 to 45,000 clones, with just over 90% occurring only once. The sequencing sample was made of naive CD8+ T cells from blood. The receptors derive from a human donor in good health. Both conserved end residues are trimmed from each CDR3. Each record gives: clone size, V gene, J gene, CDR3 protein. Clone size is stated in some rows and not others, as once, few, many or a class when expanded.

>NA|TRBV7-8|TRBJ1-2
ASSTRAPGPPNYGYT
>few|TRBV27|TRBJ1-1
ASSFLQGSTTEAF
>NA|TRBV2|TRBJ1-4
ASNEGVSAGNEKLF
>NA|TRBV7-9|TRBJ1-2
ASSSLTEGYT
>NA|TRBV25-1|TRBJ1-1
ASSEWQMGNTEAF
>NA|TRBV7-9|TRBJ2-7
ASSLAGGGSYEQY
>NA|TRBV7-9|TRBJ2-7
ASSPTGAYEQY
>NA|TRBV20-1|TRBJ1-1
SVLGLMEAF
>NA|TRBV28|TRBJ2-2
ASSQTANTGELF
>NA|TRBV5-4|TRBJ1-2
ASSLEGGAVHGYT
>NA|TRBV7-9|TRBJ2-7
ASSAGTHKPSYEQY
>NA|TRBV6-5|TRBJ2-1
ASSSQGAGEQF
>NA|TRBV28|TRBJ2-4
ASTEGGPAGLAKNIQY
>NA|TRBV4-1|TRBJ2-1
ASSQDQSFYNEQF
>NA|TRBV2|TRBJ2-2
ATLGTGGNTGELF
>once|TRBV7-8|TRBJ2-3
ASSHRQGGLTDTQY
>NA|TRBV6-5|TRBJ2-2
ASRGVGELF
>NA|TRBV7-9|TRBJ1-1
ASSFTVQSEAF
>once|TRBV9|TRBJ2-1
ASSVGSSSYNEQF
>once|TRBV30|TRBJ1-4
AWSPPGLRLGEKLF
>NA|TRBV9|TRBJ2-7
ASSAAPGSTYEQY
>NA|TRBV5-6|TRBJ2-1
ASSPEPPGDSNEQF
>NA|TRBV9|TRBJ1-1
ASSVEGQGFEAF
>NA|TRBV6-5|TRBJ2-7
ASSYSAGGGYEQY
>once|TRBV7-6|TRBJ2-1
ASSLVPPRGGQLNEQF
>NA|TRBV9|TRBJ2-3
ASSVEGLEGDTQY
>NA|TRBV6-1|TRBJ2-1
ASKGLAGSGEQF
>NA|TRBV5-5|TRBJ1-4
ASSNMGGNEKLF
>NA|TRBV28|TRBJ2-3
ASSLQSTDTQY
>NA|TRBV5-6|TRBJ2-5
ASSFPGRQETQY
>NA|TRBV30|TRBJ2-7
AWAPRRGPYEQY
>NA|TRBV15|TRBJ2-7
ATSRDSSSYEQY
>NA|TRBV19|TRBJ1-1
ASSRLRDRAMNTEAF
>NA|TRBV6-6|TRBJ2-5
ASITGTSGKETQY
>NA|TRBV9|TRBJ1-1
AYREPWGRGAF
>NA|TRBV28|TRBJ1-2
AITGAVVGYT
>once|TRBV4-1|TRBJ2-7
ASSHGVLAGGPFT
>NA|TRBV4-3|TRBJ2-7
ASSQDGLAGGPEQY
>NA|TRBV15|TRBJ2-7
ATSRGRDSYSYEQY
>NA|TRBV30|TRBJ1-1
AWSVQKNTEAF
>NA|TRBV4-3|TRBJ1-1
ASSSDRAPNTEAF
>NA|TRBV13|TRBJ2-1
ASSPQTSGYYNEQF
>NA|TRBV27|TRBJ1-4
ASSLTGSNEKLF
>NA|TRBV7-2|TRBJ1-2
ASSLGANYGYT
>NA|TRBV5-6|TRBJ2-3
ASSWWTSGGSTDTQY
>once|TRBV29-1|TRBJ2-7
SVEGGQTYEQY
>NA|TRBV5-6|TRBJ1-1
ASSIGQGITEAF
>NA|TRBV7-9|TRBJ2-1
ATNILPSDFYNEQF
>NA|TRBV9|TRBJ1-2
ASSVEVAPNYGYT
>NA|TRBV4-1|TRBJ2-1
ASSQAFTSRNNEQF
>NA|TRBV28|TRBJ2-1
ASSPTTSYNEQF
>once|TRBV6-5|TRBJ2-2
ASSYIRTGELF
>NA|TRBV28|TRBJ2-7
ASTEVGLRYEQY
>NA|TRBV19|TRBJ1-1
ASSISRGRGTEAF
>NA|TRBV5-6|TRBJ2-7
ASSFGGPTYEQY
>NA|TRBV28|TRBJ2-5
ASSLLGVGRMGETQY